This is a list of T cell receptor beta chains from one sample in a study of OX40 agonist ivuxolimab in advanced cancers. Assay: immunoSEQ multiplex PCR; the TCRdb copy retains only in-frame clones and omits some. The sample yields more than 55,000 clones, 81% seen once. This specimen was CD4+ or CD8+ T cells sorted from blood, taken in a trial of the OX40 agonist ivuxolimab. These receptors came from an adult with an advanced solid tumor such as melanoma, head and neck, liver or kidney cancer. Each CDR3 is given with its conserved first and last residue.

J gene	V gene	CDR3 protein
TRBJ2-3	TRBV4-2	CASSARQGPSTDTQYF
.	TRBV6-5	CASSYDLAGGYEQYF
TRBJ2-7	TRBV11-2	CASSLDRRYEQYF
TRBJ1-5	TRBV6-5	CASTRTEVGNQPQHF
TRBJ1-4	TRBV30	CAWKRSGGYNEKLFF
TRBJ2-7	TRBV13	CASSYRSYEQYF
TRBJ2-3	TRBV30	CAWKRDTDTQYF
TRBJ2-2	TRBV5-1	CASSQRTGRRTGELFF
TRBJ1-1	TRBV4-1	CASSQDHSPYTEAFF
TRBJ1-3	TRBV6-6	CASSYGNTIYF
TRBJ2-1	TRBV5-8	CASSSDGYSYNEQFF
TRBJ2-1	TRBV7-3	CASSTRLGGADEQFF
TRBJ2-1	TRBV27	CASSFVGLREQFF
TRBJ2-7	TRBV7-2	CASSPGGEGTYEQYF